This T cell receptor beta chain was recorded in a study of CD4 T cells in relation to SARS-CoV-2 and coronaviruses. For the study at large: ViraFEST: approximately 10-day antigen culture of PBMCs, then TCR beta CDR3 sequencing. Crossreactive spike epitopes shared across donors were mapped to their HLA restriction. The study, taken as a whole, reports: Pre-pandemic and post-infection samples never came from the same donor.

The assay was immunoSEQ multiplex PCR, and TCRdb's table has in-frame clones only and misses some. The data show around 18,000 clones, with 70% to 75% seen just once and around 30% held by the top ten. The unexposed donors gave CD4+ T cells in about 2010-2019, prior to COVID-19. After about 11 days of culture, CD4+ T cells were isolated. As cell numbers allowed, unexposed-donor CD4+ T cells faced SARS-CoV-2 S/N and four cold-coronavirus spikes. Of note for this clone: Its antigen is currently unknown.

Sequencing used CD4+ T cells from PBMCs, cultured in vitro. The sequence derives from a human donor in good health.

CDR3 loop: CAISDQSGLKSYEQYF. Here the CDR3 DNA reads TGTGCCATCAGTGATCAGAGCGGGCTTAAATCCTACGAGCAGTACTTC. The rearrangement links TRBV10-3 to TRBJ2-7; TRBD2 is a possible D gene (6 bases). Germline V lookup: CDR1 ENHRY, CDR2 SYGVKD. V was cut by 3 bases and J by 1 base, with 16 bases left in between. This CDR3 is 16 amino acids long.